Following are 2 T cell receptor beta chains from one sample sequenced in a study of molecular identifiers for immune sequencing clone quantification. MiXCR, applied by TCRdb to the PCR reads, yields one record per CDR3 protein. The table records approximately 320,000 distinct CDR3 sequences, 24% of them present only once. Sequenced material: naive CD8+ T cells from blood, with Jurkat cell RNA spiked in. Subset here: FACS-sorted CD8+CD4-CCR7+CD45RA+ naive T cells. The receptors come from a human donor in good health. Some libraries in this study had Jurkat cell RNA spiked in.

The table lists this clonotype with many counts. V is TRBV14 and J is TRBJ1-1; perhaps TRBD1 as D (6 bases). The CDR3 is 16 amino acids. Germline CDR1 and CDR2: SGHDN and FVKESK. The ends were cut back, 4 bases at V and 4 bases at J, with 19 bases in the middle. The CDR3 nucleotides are TGTGCCAGCAGCCCCCGAGGTGGGGGCACGGGCACTGAAGCTTTCTTT. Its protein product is CASSPRGGGTGTEAFF.

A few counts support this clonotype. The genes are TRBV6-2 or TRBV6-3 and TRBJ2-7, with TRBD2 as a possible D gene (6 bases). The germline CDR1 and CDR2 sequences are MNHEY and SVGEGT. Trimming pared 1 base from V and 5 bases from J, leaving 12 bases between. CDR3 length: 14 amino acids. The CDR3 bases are TGTGCCAGCAGTTACTGGTTCGGGGGAAACGAGCAGTACTTC. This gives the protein CASSYWFGGNEQYF.